A selection of T cell receptor beta chains follows, all from one sample in a study of blood T cell repertoires in COVID-19. TCRdb's table, derived via immunoSEQ multiplex PCR, lists solely in-frame clones and lacks some. The sample contains approximately 220,000 clones, around 88% of which appear only once. Sequenced: peripheral blood. These receptors came from a woman in her 50s with acute or convalescent COVID-19. Both conserved end residues are part of each CDR3. Fields, in order: V gene, J gene, clone size, D gene, CDR3 protein, CDR3 DNA. D genes are given only for firm matches. Part of the rows lack a size; the others show once, few, many or a class for expanded clones.

V: TRBV3-1/TRBV3-2; J: TRBJ2-7; size: .; D: TRBD1; CDR3: CASSPRTGGLEQYF; DNA: TGTGCCAGCAGCCCTAGGACAGGGGGACTTGAGCAGTACTTC
V: TRBV7-3; J: TRBJ1-1; size: .; D: .; CDR3: CASSTTPGDVAFF; DNA: TGTGCCAGCAGCACCACCCCAGGGGATGTAGCTTTCTTT
V: TRBV5-1; J: TRBJ2-3; size: .; D: TRBD1; CDR3: CASSLDDRGRREYDTDTQYF; DNA: TGCGCCAGCAGCTTGGATGACAGGGGACGTCGGGAGTACGACACAGATACGCAGTATTTT
V: TRBV15; J: TRBJ2-5; size: .; D: .; CDR3: CATSREARQETQYF; DNA: TGTGCCACCAGCAGAGAGGCGCGGCAAGAGACCCAGTACTTC
V: TRBV28; J: TRBJ2-1; size: .; D: .; CDR3: CASSFGGSLDNEQFF; DNA: TGTGCCAGCAGTTTTGGTGGGAGTCTAGACAATGAGCAGTTCTTC
V: TRBV5-3; J: TRBJ2-5; size: .; D: .; CDR3: CARSLPRETQYF; DNA: TGTGCCAGAAGCTTGCCGCGGGAGACCCAGTACTTC
V: TRBV5-1; J: TRBJ2-5; size: few; D: .; CDR3: CASSLALFGSQETQYF; DNA: TGCGCCAGCAGCTTGGCCTTGTTCGGGAGCCAAGAGACCCAGTACTTC
V: TRBV29-1; J: TRBJ2-7; size: .; D: TRBD2; CDR3: CSVVKREAGNEQYF; DNA: TGCAGCGTTGTAAAGCGGGAGGCCGGCAACGAGCAGTACTTC
V: TRBV4-2; J: TRBJ2-1; size: .; D: .; CDR3: CAAGTQGNEQFF; DNA: TGTGCCGCAGGTACGCAAGGCAATGAGCAGTTCTTC
V: TRBV10-3; J: TRBJ1-6; size: .; D: TRBD1; CDR3: CAISPGTANSPLHF; DNA: TGTGCCATCAGTCCCGGGACAGCGAATTCACCCCTCCACTTT
V: TRBV3-1/TRBV3-2; J: TRBJ2-2; size: .; D: .; CDR3: CASRVGGTGELFF; DNA: TGTGCCAGCAGAGTCGGGGGCACCGGGGAGCTGTTTTTT
V: TRBV5-6; J: TRBJ2-7; size: .; D: TRBD1; CDR3: CASRQTGTGGHEQYF; DNA: TGTGCCAGCAGACAAACCGGGACAGGGGGCCACGAGCAGTACTTC
V: TRBV27; J: TRBJ2-7; size: .; D: TRBD2; CDR3: CASSPLYGGRNPNPYEQYF; DNA: TGTGCCAGCAGTCCCCTGTATGGCGGGAGGAATCCCAATCCCTACGAGCAGTACTTC
V: TRBV3-1/TRBV3-2; J: TRBJ2-1; size: once; D: .; CDR3: CASSQRRTYNEQFF; DNA: TGTGCCAGCAGCCAGAGGCGAACCTACAATGAGCAGTTCTTC
V: TRBV5-1; J: TRBJ1-2; size: once; D: .; CDR3: CASSLGPGEGYTF; DNA: TGCGCCAGCAGCTTGGGTCCGGGGGAAGGCTACACCTTC
V: TRBV7-2; J: TRBJ2-6; size: .; D: .; CDR3: CASSFLVSISGANVLTF; DNA: TGTGCCAGCAGCTTTTTAGTTTCCATCTCTGGGGCCAACGTCCTGACTTTC
V: TRBV6-5; J: TRBJ2-5; size: once; D: .; CDR3: CASSPLLARETQYF; DNA: TGTGCCAGCAGTCCCTTACTAGCTCGAGAGACCCAGTACTTC
V: TRBV5-1; J: TRBJ1-1; size: .; D: .; CDR3: CASRRLTSTMNTEAFF; DNA: TGCGCCAGCCGAAGATTGACAAGTACCATGAACACTGAAGCTTTCTTT
V: TRBV7-9; J: TRBJ2-7; size: .; D: TRBD2; CDR3: CASSPSGSSYEQYF; DNA: TGTGCCAGCAGCCCTAGCGGGTCCTCCTACGAGCAGTACTTC
V: TRBV7-9; J: TRBJ2-7; size: .; D: .; CDR3: CASSLVLGPYEQYF; DNA: TGTGCCAGCAGCTTAGTTCTGGGCCCCTACGAGCAGTACTTC
V: TRBV12-3/TRBV12-4; J: TRBJ1-2; size: few; D: .; CDR3: CASSWEGLYGYTF; DNA: TGTGCCAGCAGCTGGGAGGGGCTCTATGGCTACACCTTC
V: TRBV6-6; J: TRBJ1-1; size: .; D: .; CDR3: CASSYRGKRAFF; DNA: TGTGCCAGCAGTTACCGAGGGAAGCGGGCTTTCTTT
V: TRBV7-2; J: TRBJ2-3; size: once; D: .; CDR3: CASSLQARDDTQYF; DNA: TGTGCCAGCAGCTTACAGGCCCGCGATGATACGCAGTATTTT
V: TRBV30; J: TRBJ1-1; size: .; D: .; CDR3: CAWTGTFRTEAFF; DNA: TGTGCCTGGACCGGGACTTTCCGCACTGAAGCTTTCTTT
V: TRBV24-1; J: TRBJ2-1; size: .; D: TRBD1; CDR3: CATSVPEGAPGNEQFF; DNA: TGTGCCACCAGTGTCCCTGAGGGGGCTCCAGGGAATGAGCAGTTCTTC
V: TRBV7-9; J: TRBJ1-1; size: .; D: TRBD1; CDR3: CASSLGQAGFVSTEAFF; DNA: TGTGCCAGCAGCCTTGGACAGGCAGGGTTCGTTTCGACTGAAGCTTTCTTT
V: TRBV9; J: TRBJ2-5; size: .; D: TRBD1; CDR3: CASSVALGGAETQYF; DNA: TGTGCCAGCAGCGTAGCTTTAGGGGGCGCAGAGACCCAGTACTTC
V: TRBV18; J: TRBJ1-3; size: .; D: .; CDR3: CASSPYLTTRGDISGNTIYF; DNA: TGTGCCAGCTCACCATATTTGACCACCCGGGGGGATATCTCTGGAAACACCATATATTTT
V: TRBV30; J: TRBJ2-5; size: .; D: TRBD2; CDR3: CAWSVGTSAQLRETQYF; DNA: TGTGCCTGGAGTGTCGGGACTAGCGCCCAACTAAGGGAGACCCAGTACTTC
V: TRBV6-1; J: TRBJ2-1; size: .; D: .; CDR3: CASSEALEQFF; DNA: TGTGCCAGCAGTGAAGCGCTAGAGCAGTTCTTC
V: TRBV12-3/TRBV12-4; J: TRBJ1-2; size: .; D: .; CDR3: CASSLGENYGYTF; DNA: TGTGCCAGCAGTTTAGGAGAAAACTATGGCTACACCTTC
V: TRBV28; J: TRBJ1-1; size: .; D: .; CDR3: CASSSGGFNTEAFF; DNA: TGTGCCAGCAGTTCGGGGGGTTTTAATACTGAAGCTTTCTTT
V: TRBV28; J: TRBJ1-1; size: .; D: TRBD1; CDR3: CASRSPGTGGTEAFF; DNA: TGTGCCAGCAGGAGTCCCGGGACAGGGGGGACTGAAGCTTTCTTT
V: TRBV9; J: TRBJ1-2; size: .; D: .; CDR3: CASSDRVGYTF; DNA: TGTGCCAGCAGCGACAGGGTTGGCTACACCTTC
V: TRBV5-6; J: TRBJ1-2; size: .; D: .; CDR3: CASSLDENYGYTF; DNA: TGTGCCAGCAGCTTGGATGAGAACTATGGCTACACCTTC
V: TRBV5-6; J: TRBJ1-4; size: .; D: .; CDR3: CASSSNRVRREKLFF; DNA: TGTGCCAGCAGCAGTAACAGAGTGAGGAGGGAAAAACTGTTTTTT
V: TRBV19; J: TRBJ2-5; size: .; D: TRBD2; CDR3: CASSIGAGGLGETQYF; DNA: TGTGCCAGTAGTATCGGGGCGGGAGGATTAGGGGAGACCCAGTACTTC
V: TRBV6-5; J: TRBJ1-5; size: .; D: .; CDR3: CASRGPNQPQHF; DNA: TGTGCCAGCAGGGGGCCCAATCAGCCCCAGCATTTT
V: TRBV27; J: TRBJ1-4; size: .; D: TRBD1; CDR3: CASSWDRGGKLFF; DNA: TGTGCCAGCAGTTGGGACAGGGGTGGAAAACTGTTTTTT
V: TRBV5-6; J: TRBJ2-5; size: .; D: TRBD1; CDR3: CASSRDRGLQETQYF; DNA: TGTGCCAGCAGCCGGGACAGGGGGCTTCAAGAGACCCAGTACTTC
V: TRBV12-3/TRBV12-4; J: TRBJ1-5; size: .; D: .; CDR3: CASSFSGSQPQHF; DNA: TGTGCCAGCAGTTTTTCGGGGAGCCAGCCCCAGCATTTT
V: TRBV28; J: TRBJ2-1; size: .; D: .; CDR3: CASSGETIYNEQFF; DNA: TGTGCCAGCAGTGGGGAGACCATATACAATGAGCAGTTCTTC
V: TRBV7-2; J: TRBJ1-2; size: .; D: .; CDR3: CASSLGTNLYGYTF; DNA: TGTGCCAGCAGCTTAGGGACAAACCTCTATGGCTACACCTTC
V: TRBV28; J: TRBJ1-4; size: few; D: .; CDR3: CASSITLSTNEKLFF; DNA: TGTGCCAGTTCTATAACCTTGTCTACTAATGAAAAACTGTTTTTT
V: TRBV5-1; J: TRBJ2-5; size: .; D: TRBD2; CDR3: CASGSPAGGRAEETQYF; DNA: TGCGCCAGCGGCTCCCCCGCGGGCGGGAGGGCCGAGGAGACCCAGTACTTC
V: TRBV6-4; J: TRBJ2-1; size: .; D: TRBD1; CDR3: CASSITRDSYNEQFF; DNA: TGTGCCAGCAGTATCACAAGGGACAGCTACAATGAGCAGTTCTTC
V: TRBV20-1; J: TRBJ1-1; size: .; D: .; CDR3: CSASSILDSLNTEAFF; DNA: TGCAGTGCTAGTTCTATACTCGACAGCCTGAACACTGAAGCTTTCTTT
V: TRBV13; J: TRBJ2-1; size: .; D: TRBD1; CDR3: CASSLRQGAGEQFF; DNA: TGTGCCAGCAGCCTTCGACAGGGGGCCGGTGAGCAGTTCTTC
V: TRBV13; J: TRBJ2-7; size: .; D: TRBD1; CDR3: CASSLVKDRSSYEQYF; DNA: TGTGCCAGCAGCTTAGTTAAGGACAGGAGCTCCTACGAGCAGTACTTC
V: TRBV5-6; J: TRBJ1-2; size: .; D: TRBD1; CDR3: CASSSDRGNYGYTF; DNA: TGTGCCAGCAGCTCAGACAGGGGGAACTATGGCTACACCTTC
V: TRBV6-6; J: TRBJ2-7; size: .; D: .; CDR3: CASSSLAGTYEQYF; DNA: TGTGCCAGCAGTTCCCTGGCAGGTACCTACGAGCAGTACTTC
V: TRBV23-1; J: TRBJ1-2; size: .; D: TRBD1; CDR3: CASSHGDRGGYTF; DNA: TGCGCCAGCAGTCATGGGGACAGGGGTGGCTACACCTTC
V: TRBV5-1; J: TRBJ1-4; size: .; D: .; CDR3: CASSPATIGGSEKLFF; DNA: TGCGCCAGCAGCCCGGCCACCATAGGCGGGAGTGAAAAACTGTTTTTT
V: TRBV10-2; J: TRBJ1-4; size: .; D: .; CDR3: CASSELGGQGVEKLFF; DNA: TGCGCCAGCAGTGAGCTGGGAGGCCAGGGAGTTGAAAAACTGTTTTTT
V: TRBV15; J: TRBJ2-3; size: .; D: .; CDR3: CATEQRYGGSVDTQYF; DNA: TGTGCCACCGAGCAGAGATATGGGGGGAGTGTGGATACGCAGTATTTT
V: TRBV11-2; J: TRBJ1-2; size: .; D: TRBD1; CDR3: CASSLTQGAKYGYTF; DNA: TGTGCCAGCAGCTTAACGCAGGGGGCTAAGTATGGCTACACCTTC
V: TRBV27; J: TRBJ2-1; size: .; D: TRBD1; CDR3: CASSPPGQGINEQFF; DNA: TGTGCCAGCAGTCCACCGGGACAGGGGATCAATGAGCAGTTCTTC